A single sample is the source of the 32 T cell receptor beta chains below, sequenced in a study of CD8 T cells in Susac syndrome. Reverse transcription of roughly 0.5 to 1 ug RNA was performed with random hexamers. A single record per CDR3 protein comes from TCRdb applying MiXCR to the immunoSEQ multiplex PCR reads. The sample records about 110,000 distinct CDR3 sequences, roughly 95% being singletons. The specimen sequenced was CD4+ T cells from PBMCs. The receptors here all came from a human donor in good health.

This chain links TRBV29-1 with TRBJ2-3; D call uncertain. CDR1 is SQVTM and CDR2 is ANQGSEA in the germline V gene. Trimming cost V 4 bases and J 1 base, with 12 bases left between them. CDR3 size: 14 residues. In DNA, the CDR3 is TGCAGCGTTGGTGGCAGCTTTGGCACAGATACGCAGTATTTT. This codes for CSVGGSFGTDTQYF.

J is TRBJ2-7 and V is TRBV20-1; D may be TRBD1 (6 bases). The germline V gene encodes CDR1 DFQATT and CDR2 SNEGSKA (reference sequence). Trimming stripped 3 bases from V and 3 bases from J, with 12 bases between. The CDR3 totals 13 residues. Here the CDR3 DNA reads TGCAGTGCTAGTAAAGGACAGAGCTACGAGCAGTACTTC. Its translation: CSASKGQSYEQYF.

V usage is TRBV27 and J usage is TRBJ2-7, with TRBD1 matching 10 bases. With V trimmed by 6 bases and J by 3 bases, 5 bases remained unmatched. The CDR3 has 14 residues. CDR1 is MNHEY, CDR2 SMNVEV, per germline (reference sequence). DNA for the CDR3: TGTGCCAGCAGGGCGGGACAGGGGAACTACGAGCAGTACTTC. Translating it yields CASRAGQGNYEQYF.

This clonotype was seen a single time. The rearrangement links TRBV7-3 to TRBJ2-5; perhaps TRBD2 as D (5 bases). Germline CDR1 is SGHTA and CDR2 is FQGTGA. V lost 3 bases and J lost 5, with 10 bases in between. The CDR3 runs 13 residues. The CDR3 is CASSFSWRETQYF. CDR3 DNA sequence: TGTGCCAGCAGCTTTTCGTGGAGGGAGACCCAGTACTTC.

The chain combines TRBV3-1 with TRBJ1-2, with D possibly TRBD1 on 5 matching bases. The CDR3 extends over 14 amino acids. Trimming removed 3 bases at V and 8 bases at J, with 16 bases between. From germline, CDR1 is LGHDT and CDR2 YNNKEL (reference sequence). CDR3 nucleotide sequence: TGTGCCAGCAGCCAGCGAATAGGGGTGGAGGGCTACACCTTC. The encoded protein is CASSQRIGVEGYTF.

The V call is TRBV4-1, the J call TRBJ2-2; 10 bases are a match to TRBD2. Germline V gene sequence: CDR1 MGHRA, CDR2 YSYEKL. After removal of 6 bases from V and 7 bases from J, the junction contained 11 bases not matched to a gene. This CDR3 is 16 amino acids long. This CDR3 is CASSLSSGSLGGELFF. The CDR3 DNA follows: TGCGCCAGCAGTCTCTCTAGCGGGAGTTTGGGCGGGGAGCTGTTTTTT.

The chain carries TRBV4-3 and TRBJ2-6; D is unclear. This CDR3 is 15 amino acids long. Germline V CDR1 and CDR2: LGHNA, YSLEER. Trimming stripped 0 bases from V and 0 bases from J, with 3 bases between. The CDR3 is CASSQENSGANVLTF. In DNA form, the CDR3 reads TGCGCCAGCAGCCAAGAGAACTCTGGGGCCAACGTCCTGACTTTC.

The V and J genes are TRBV6-5 and TRBJ2-2; D ambiguous. The CDR3 length is 13 residues. CDR1 and CDR2 from the germline V gene are MNHEY and SVGAGI. The V and J ends lost 2 bases and 6 bases respectively, with 7 bases between them. The CDR3 region is CASSYPASGELFF. DNA for the CDR3: TGTGCCAGCAGTTACCCGGCTTCCGGGGAGCTGTTTTTT.

CDR3 amino acids: CASRWVIWRARETQYF. The CDR3 DNA is TGTGCCAGTAGATGGGTCATTTGGCGGGCCAGGGAGACCCAGTACTTC. V and J are TRBV19 and TRBJ2-5; the D gene is possibly TRBD2 (5 bases). The CDR3 consists of 16 residues. Per the germline V gene, CDR1 is LNHDA and CDR2 is SQIVND (reference sequence). V was pared by 6 bases and J by 5 bases, with 22 bases between.

Notes on this clonotype: At one end, the junction sequence differs from germline, possibly due to a read error. The chain recombines TRBV29-1 with TRBJ2-3; 9 bases are shared with TRBD2. The CDR3 has 14 amino acids. Germline V lookup: CDR1 SQVTM, CDR2 ANQGSEA. CDR3 sequence: CSVEGGGDADTQYF. In DNA, the CDR3 is TGCAGCGTCGAAGGCGGGGGGGATGCAGATACGCAGTATTTT.

In this sample, this clonotype turned up once. V usage is TRBV18 and J usage is TRBJ2-7, with D maybe TRBD2 (5 bases). CDR3 length: 15 residues. V was trimmed by 2 bases and J by 5 bases, leaving 16 bases between them. Germline V lookup: CDR1 KGHSH, CDR2 LQKENI. CDR3 amino acids: CASSPLPGKANEQYF. CDR3 nucleotide sequence: TGTGCCAGCTCACCATTGCCGGGGAAAGCTAACGAGCAGTACTTC.

The chain is built from TRBV29-1 and TRBJ1-1, with a tentative D call TRBD1 (5 bases). This CDR3 has 12 residues. Trimming removed 1 base at V and 5 bases at J, with 8 bases between. Germline V gene sequence: CDR1 SQVTM, CDR2 ANQGSEA. CDR3 bases: TGCAGCGTTGAAGGACAGAAGACTGAAGCTTTCTTT. Its protein is CSVEGQKTEAFF.

The V and J genes are TRBV29-1 and TRBJ1-1; D call uncertain. Germline CDR1 reads SQVTM; CDR2 reads ANQGSEA. CDR3 length equals 11 residues. V lost 5 bases to trimming and J lost 5 bases, with 9 bases between them. The CDR3 nucleotides read TGCAGCGTTCGGTACTCTACTGAAGCTTTCTTT. Its protein product is CSVRYSTEAFF.

The gene calls are TRBV10-3 and TRBJ1-5; D is uncertain. There are 12 residues in the CDR3. Trimming stripped 3 bases from V and 6 bases from J, with 6 bases between. Per the germline V gene, CDR1 is ENHRY and CDR2 is SYGVKD. CDR3 coding DNA: TGTGCCATCAGTGACGTGGCTCAGCCCCAGCATTTT. Translation gives CAISDVAQPQHF.

In nucleotides, the CDR3 is TGTGCCACCAGCAGAGATAGGCGTCGGCTAGTTCAAGAGACCCAGTACTTC. Protein sequence: CATSRDRRRLVQETQYF. This sequence joins TRBV15 and TRBJ2-5; the D is unclear. Germline CDR1 is LNHNV and CDR2 is YYDKDF (reference sequence). The ends were cut back, 0 bases at V and 2 bases at J, with 16 bases in the middle. This CDR3 has 17 amino acids.

The chain uses TRBV29-1 and TRBJ2-5, with D unresolved. V was cut by 4 bases and J by 4 bases, with 13 bases left in between. The CDR3 extends over 13 amino acids. Germline values: CDR1 SQVTM, CDR2 ANQGSEA. The CDR3, as DNA: TGCAGCGTTGGTGGTGTTTTACGAGAGACCCAGTACTTC. Translated, it gives CSVGGVLRETQYF.

V and J are TRBV5-6 and TRBJ2-7; D is perhaps TRBD1 or TRBD2 (6 bases each). This CDR3 contains 14 residues. In germline, CDR1 is SGHDT, CDR2 YYEEEE. V was trimmed by 1 base and J by 4 bases, leaving 12 bases between them. The DNA of the CDR3 is TGTGCCAGCAGCTTGTGGGGGGCAGGTTACGAGCAGTACTTC. Translated, it gives CASSLWGAGYEQYF.

The rearrangement uses TRBV5-6 and TRBJ1-2; D gene ambiguous. V lost 3 bases to trimming and J lost 8 bases, with 8 bases between them. Germline V CDR1 and CDR2: SGHDT, YYEEEE. CDR3 length: 11 amino acids. CDR3 in DNA: TGTGCCAGCAGCTCTGGGGTCGGCTACACCTTC. This sequence encodes CASSSGVGYTF.

The chain couples TRBV5-1 to TRBJ2-3; a possible D gene is TRBD1 (5 bases). This CDR3 spans 16 amino acids. Trimming stripped 0 bases from V and 0 bases from J, with 11 bases between. The germline gives CDR1 SGHRS, CDR2 YFSETQ. CDR3 sequence: CASSLDRGFSTDTQYF. The CDR3 region has the DNA TGCGCCAGCAGCTTGGATAGGGGATTCAGCACAGATACGCAGTATTTT.

This chain joins TRBV9 and TRBJ2-3; 11 nucleotides line up with TRBD2. V lost 4 bases to trimming and J lost 7 bases; unmatched junction nucleotides: 5. The CDR3 runs 14 residues. Germline values: CDR1 SGDLS, CDR2 YYNGEE. This CDR3 is CASSPRTSGYTQYF. The CDR3 DNA is TGTGCCAGCAGCCCAAGGACTAGCGGGTATACGCAGTATTTT.

The chain carries TRBV7-2 and TRBJ2-7, with TRBD1 matching 9 bases. This CDR3 has 15 amino acids. V was clipped by 6 bases and J by 2 bases; unmatched bases: 8. From germline, CDR1 is SGHTA and CDR2 FQGNSA. The CDR3 bases are TGTGCCAGCAGGGGACCGGGACAGGGCCCCTACGAGCAGTACTTC. Protein: CASRGPGQGPYEQYF.

The rearrangement links TRBV3-1 to TRBJ2-4; 8 bases map to TRBD1. This CDR3 has 15 amino acids. With 0 bases clipped from V and 7 bases from J, the junction kept 5 bases outside the gene matches. Germline CDR1 reads LGHDT; CDR2 reads YNNKEL (reference sequence). The CDR3 DNA reads TGTGCCAGCAGCCAAGACAACAGGGGGGTGAACATTCAGTACTTC. As protein: CASSQDNRGVNIQYF.

The gene calls are TRBV4-3 and TRBJ2-7; D might be TRBD2 (6 bases). The CDR3 extends over 16 amino acids. Germline CDR1 and CDR2: LGHNA and YSLEER. V was cut by 1 base and J by 0 bases, with 13 bases left in between. The CDR3 here is CASSQAVAGSSYEQYF. CDR3 in DNA: TGCGCCAGCAGCCAAGCTGTCGCGGGAAGCTCCTACGAGCAGTACTTC.

The table lists this clonotype with a count of one. This chain links TRBV29-1 with TRBJ2-7; 8 bases agree with TRBD1. There are 13 residues in the CDR3. The germline CDR1 and CDR2 sequences are SQVTM and ANQGSEA. The V and J ends lost 5 bases and 6 bases, in that order; junction bases with no gene match: 9. The CDR3: CSVWGDRGGEQYF. In nucleotides, the CDR3 is TGCAGCGTTTGGGGTGACAGGGGCGGCGAGCAGTACTTC.

The rearrangement links TRBV9 to TRBJ2-5; a weak D match, TRBD1 (6 bases). The ends were cut back, 0 bases at V and 2 bases at J, with 14 bases in the middle. CDR1 is SGDLS, CDR2 YYNGEE, per germline. The CDR3 runs to 16 residues. Here the CDR3 reads CASSVGGGGQQETQYF. The CDR3 DNA reads TGTGCCAGCAGCGTAGGAGGAGGTGGACAGCAAGAGACCCAGTACTTC.

The chain carries TRBV4-1 and TRBJ2-5, with D unresolved. V was shortened by 10 bases and J by 6 bases, with 18 bases between the two germline ends. Germline lookup yields CDR1 MGHRA and CDR2 YSYEKL. This CDR3 region has 13 residues. CDR3 loop: CAKLSTGQKTQYF. The CDR3 DNA reads as TGCGCCAAGCTAAGCACTGGGCAGAAGACCCAGTACTTC.

This chain joins TRBV9 and TRBJ1-2, with a weak D call TRBD1 (6 bases). Germline V gene lookup returns CDR1 SGDLS and CDR2 YYNGEE. Trimming removed 4 bases at V and 3 bases at J, with 10 bases between. This CDR3 has 13 amino acids. CDR3 region: CASSRGGDYGYTF. The CDR3 region has the DNA TGTGCCAGCAGCAGGGGGGGTGACTATGGCTACACCTTC.

J is TRBJ2-7 and V is TRBV9, with 7 bases aligning to TRBD1. With 4 bases clipped from V and 0 bases from J, the junction kept 7 bases outside the gene matches. Germline-derived CDR1 and CDR2 are SGDLS and YYNGEE. This CDR3 contains 15 residues. The CDR3 sequence: CASSTGQARSYEQYF. CDR3 DNA sequence: TGTGCCAGCAGCACCGGACAGGCGCGCTCCTACGAGCAGTACTTC.

This rearrangement joins TRBV9 to TRBJ1-2, with D possibly being TRBD1 (6 bases). The CDR3 loop spans 15 amino acids. The germline V and J ends were trimmed by 3 bases and 0 bases, with 12 bases remaining between them. In germline, CDR1 is SGDLS, CDR2 YYNGEE. CDR3 sequence (DNA): TGTGCCAGCAGCGGCTCAGGGGCTTCTAACTATGGCTACACCTTC. It specifies CASSGSGASNYGYTF.

The chain links TRBV7-3 to TRBJ2-7, with D uncertain. The CDR3 length is 14 residues. Trimming took off 2 bases at V and 5 bases at J, with 13 bases between the two ends. The V gene's germline CDR1 is SGHTA and CDR2 FQGTGA. The CDR3 sequence: CASSLQDFYDEQYF. The CDR3 coding sequence is TGTGCCAGCAGCTTACAGGATTTCTACGACGAGCAGTACTTC.

V usage is TRBV6-6 and J usage is TRBJ2-1, with TRBD2 as a possible D gene (5 bases). Per germline, CDR1 MNHNY and CDR2 SVGAGI (reference sequence). The V end was cut by 8 bases, the J end by 6 bases, with 11 bases between. The CDR3 totals 12 residues. The CDR3 nucleotides read TGTGCCAGCGCTAGCAGATCCAATGAGCAGTTCTTC. It is translated as CASASRSNEQFF.

The rearrangement joins TRBV6-5 to TRBJ1-3, with D uncertain. This CDR3 is 14 amino acids long. V dropped 11 bases and J dropped 0 bases, with 14 bases sitting between them. CDR1 and CDR2 (germline): MNHEY, SVGAGI. The CDR3 DNA follows: TGTGCCGCAGGAACTGGAAACTCTGGAAACACCATATATTTT. Translated, it gives CAAGTGNSGNTIYF.